Below, 27 T cell receptor beta chains from the same sample are listed, as sequenced in a study of CXCR3-negative and CXCR3-positive naive CD8 T cells. Points from the study as a whole: TRB CDR3s of CXCR3-positive naive cells were more hydrophobic than those of CXCR3-negative naive cells.

TRB cDNA libraries were made by UMI-labeled 5' RACE. TCRdb reprocessed the 5' RACE reads and stores each CDR3 protein as one record, lacking DNA. With approximately 5,000 distinct CDR3 sequences in the sample, the ten largest clones hold less than 2.5%. These receptors have no known antigen. Sequencing was performed on naive CXCR3+ CD8+ T cells from blood. The subset was: CD45RO-CCR7+CD27+CD95- naive CD8+ T cells expressing CXCR3 (TNR3+). All receptors derive from a human donor in good health. Some clones in this sample may be carry-over from other donors' samples.

The V call is TRBV29-1, the J call TRBJ2-7. Looked up from germline, CDR1 is SQVTM and CDR2 is ANQGSEA. The CDR3 has 13 amino acids. CDR3 sequence reads: CSVIQPILDEQYF.

Measured by frequency, this clonotype is medium-sized (0.01 to 0.1%). CDR3 amino acids: CASSLRRVNTEAFF. The chain links TRBV5-1 to TRBJ1-1. The CDR3 covers 14 residues. CDR1 and CDR2 from the germline V gene are SGHRS and YFSETQ.

The rearrangement uses TRBV5-4 and TRBJ2-7; TCRdb outputs TRBD1, but without DNA this stays unchecked. This CDR3 comprises 12 residues. Germline CDR1 SGHNT, CDR2 YYREEE (reference sequence). The CDR3 sequence is CASSDGIYEQYF. Based on the CDR3 plus reference TRBV5-4 and TRBJ2-7, the full variable domain is ETGVTQSPTHLIKTRGQQVTLRCSSQSGHNTVSWYQQALGQGPQFIFQYYREEENGRGNFPPRFSGLQFPNYSSELNVNALELDDSALYLCASSDGIYEQYFGPGTRLTVT.

By frequency, this clonotype registers medium-sized. The chain uses TRBV4-1 and TRBJ2-7; the D call from TCRdb, TRBD1, cannot be confirmed without DNA. Germline CDR1 MGHRA, CDR2 YSYEKL. CDR3 length: 16 residues. CDR3 sequence: CASSPAVRQGSYEQYF.

The rearrangement links TRBV5-1 to TRBJ1-1. Germline-derived CDR1 and CDR2 are SGHRS and YFSETQ. The CDR3 is 13 amino acids. The CDR3 loop reads CASSLDTMAEAFF. Filled out from reference TRBV5-1 and TRBJ1-1, the complete variable domain reads KAGVTQTPRYLIKTRGQQVTLSCSPISGHRSVSWYQQTPGQGLQFLFEYFSETQRNKGNFPGRFSGRQFSNSRSEMNVSTLELGDSALYLCASSLDTMAEAFFGQGTRLTVV.

J is TRBJ2-4 and V is TRBV28; TCRdb's D call, TRBD1, is unchecked because there is no DNA. Germline values: CDR1 MDHEN, CDR2 SYDVKM. This CDR3 spans 16 amino acids. The CDR3 reads CASSLHTGAAKNIQYF. Using reference TRBV28 and TRBJ2-4 for the parts outside the CDR3, the full variable domain is DVKVTQSSRYLVKRTGEKVFLECVQDMDHENMFWYRQDPGLGLRLIYFSYDVKMKEKGDIPEGYSVSREKKERFSLILESASTNQTSMYLCASSLHTGAAKNIQYFGAGTRLSVL.

The chain recombines TRBV7-3 with TRBJ2-5; checking the TCRdb D call of TRBD2 is not possible without DNA. Germline V gives CDR1 SGHTA, CDR2 FQGTGA. The CDR3 loop spans 16 amino acids. CDR3 protein: CASSPGASGRQETQYF.

This clonotype counts as medium-sized (0.01 to 0.1%) by frequency. The V and J genes are TRBV29-1 and TRBJ2-1; TCRdb indicates TRBD2, and absent DNA this call remains unverified. This CDR3 spans 16 amino acids. CDR1 is SQVTM and CDR2 is ANQGSEA in the germline V gene. CDR3 protein: CSVGGTSGGAWNEQFF.

This clonotype is medium-sized by frequency. The rearrangement uses TRBV20-1 and TRBJ2-7. CDR3 length: 13 residues. Germline CDR1 reads DFQATT; CDR2 reads SNEGSKA (reference sequence). The CDR3 reads CSAPDGNSYEQYF.

Frequency places this clonotype as medium-sized. V gene TRBV28 combines with J gene TRBJ2-3; TCRdb's D call of TRBD2 is untestable without DNA. There are 16 residues in the CDR3. Germline V gene sequence: CDR1 MDHEN, CDR2 SYDVKM. This chain's CDR3 is CASSPGLEGTADTQYF.

Its frequency marks this clonotype as medium-sized (0.01 to 0.1%). The chain has TRBV29-1 and TRBJ1-2; TCRdb's D gene call, TRBD1, goes unchecked for lack of DNA. The length of the CDR3 is 13 residues. Per the germline V gene, CDR1 is SQVTM and CDR2 is ANQGSEA. The CDR3 reads CSVKRKTDYGYTF.

The chain uses TRBV12-5 and TRBJ1-1; the D gene TCRdb calls, TRBD1, cannot be checked with no DNA. This CDR3 is 13 amino acids long. Germline CDR1 is LGHNT and CDR2 is FRNRAP. CDR3 sequence reads: CASGLTGRLEAFF.

Its frequency marks this clonotype as medium-sized. The J gene is TRBJ2-3, the V gene TRBV4-2; TCRdb designates TRBD2, a call that cannot be tested without DNA. CDR1 and CDR2 (germline): LGHNA, YNFKEQ. This CDR3 is built from 15 residues. This CDR3 is CASSQGLAGPDTQYF.

This clonotype is classed as medium-sized by frequency. The rearrangement uses TRBV9 and TRBJ2-1; TCRdb lists TRBD1, though no DNA is available to test this call. This CDR3 is built from 17 residues. Per germline, CDR1 SGDLS and CDR2 YYNGEE. CDR3 amino acids: CASSGRPGQGVRYEQFF.

This clonotype ranks as medium-sized in terms of frequency. V usage is TRBV29-1 and J usage is TRBJ2-7; as DNA is missing, the TRBD1 call by TCRdb cannot be tested. The CDR3 is made up of 13 amino acids. Germline loops: CDR1 SQVTM, CDR2 ANQGSEA. The CDR3 sequence is CSVEGGDYYEQYF.

V usage is TRBV29-1 and J usage is TRBJ2-7; the TCRdb call, TRBD1, lacks DNA for checking. The CDR3 covers 12 residues. Germline V lookup: CDR1 SQVTM, CDR2 ANQGSEA. This CDR3 is CSVEGQFYEQYF.

V is TRBV21-1 and J is TRBJ1-1; as DNA is missing, the TRBD1 call by TCRdb cannot be tested. TRBV21-1 is assigned pseudogene status. The CDR3 length is 17 residues. The CDR3: CASSKVSTDRLNTEAFF.

By frequency, this clonotype registers medium-sized. The chain uses TRBV29-1 and TRBJ2-7; TCRdb outputs TRBD1, but without DNA this stays unchecked. CDR1 is SQVTM, CDR2 ANQGSEA, per germline. The CDR3 is made up of 13 amino acids. The CDR3 loop is CSVGPGETYEQYF.

The chain recombines TRBV7-9 with TRBJ1-2; the TRBD1 assignment by TCRdb is unverifiable without DNA. The CDR3 contains 15 residues. Germline CDR1 and CDR2: SEHNR and FQNEAQ (reference sequence). CDR3 region: CASSFRFAGDYGYTF.

Frequency places this clonotype as medium-sized. This rearrangement joins TRBV18 to TRBJ2-7; TCRdb's D call of TRBD1 is untestable without DNA. Germline V gene sequence: CDR1 KGHSH, CDR2 LQKENI. The CDR3 has 15 amino acids. CDR3 region: CASSNPAGGVYEQYF.

V gene TRBV29-1 combines with J gene TRBJ2-3; TCRdb names TRBD1, which stays unverified in the absence of DNA. Germline lookup yields CDR1 SQVTM and CDR2 ANQGSEA. The CDR3 has 16 residues. The CDR3 loop is CSVEGGDRVPTDTQYF.

The CDR3 protein is CASSLYVNTEAFF. The genes are TRBV27 and TRBJ1-1. From germline, CDR1 is MNHEY and CDR2 SMNVEV (reference sequence). The CDR3 is 13 residues long.

The chain employs TRBV11-2 and TRBJ2-1; TCRdb picks TRBD2, but there is no DNA to check that call. CDR3 size: 18 residues. The germline V gene has CDR1 SGHAT and CDR2 FQNNGV. The chain's CDR3 is CASSFPTGTSRIGNEQFF. The full variable domain, its missing parts supplied by reference TRBV11-2 and TRBJ2-1, is EAGVAQSPRYKIIEKRQSVAFWCNPISGHATLYWYQQILGQGPKLLIQFQNNGVVDDSQLPKDRFSAERLKGVDSTLKIQPAKLEDSAVYLCASSFPTGTSRIGNEQFFGPGTRLTVL.

This clonotype is identified as medium-sized from frequency. The chain has TRBV11-2 and TRBJ2-1; absent DNA, TCRdb's TRBD1 call cannot be checked. The CDR3 is 16 residues long. Germline values: CDR1 SGHAT, CDR2 FQNNGV. CDR3 protein: CASSLDPQGRTHEQFF.

The genes are TRBV5-5 and TRBJ2-1. This CDR3 spans 17 amino acids. Germline V CDR1 and CDR2: SGHKS, YYEKEE (reference sequence). CDR3 residues: CASSLYHASLGFVEQFF.

This chain connects TRBV29-1 to TRBJ1-2; TCRdb designates TRBD1, a call that cannot be tested without DNA. The CDR3 length is 13 residues. Germline-derived CDR1 and CDR2 are SQVTM and ANQGSEA. CDR3 amino acids: CSVEDKEGAGYTF.

The V gene is TRBV4-1, the J gene TRBJ1-2. From germline, CDR1 is MGHRA and CDR2 YSYEKL. The length of the CDR3 is 13 residues. Here the CDR3 reads CASSQDEFGGYTF.